One sample yielded the 27 T cell receptor beta chains listed below, sequenced in a study of blood T cell repertoires in COVID-19. Produced via immunoSEQ multiplex PCR; TCRdb's table is partial and in-frame only. The sample contains fewer than 350,000 clones, around 85% of which appear only once. The sequenced sample was PBMCs or T cells enriched from blood (not recorded which). Receptors were obtained from a young man who had recovered from COVID-19.

V usage is TRBV5-4 and J usage is TRBJ1-2; 12 bases are shared with TRBD1. The J segment lost 7 bases and the V segment lost 5 bases, leaving 6 bases of the junction unmatched. Per germline, CDR1 SGHNT and CDR2 YYREEE (reference sequence). The CDR3 covers 14 residues. In DNA, the CDR3 is TGTGCCAGCAGTATGGGACAGGGGGCGACTGGCTACACCTTC. Its protein product is CASSMGQGATGYTF.

The sample holds one count of this clone. Written as DNA, the CDR3 is TGTGCCAGCAGTGTCTCTAGCGGGAGGTACCAAGAGACCCAGTACTTC. Translating it yields CASSVSSGRYQETQYF. This rearrangement joins TRBV2 to TRBJ2-5; 11 bases fit TRBD2. J gave up 0 bases and V 4 bases, and 4 bases lay outside the gene matches. This CDR3 is built from 16 residues. Looked up from germline, CDR1 is SNHLY and CDR2 is FYNNEI. The full variable domain, in which reference TRBV2 and TRBJ2-5 provide the parts outside the CDR3, is EPEVTQTPSHQVTQMGQEVILRCVPISNHLYFYWYRQILGQKVEFLVSFYNNEISEKSEIFDDQFSVERPDGSNFTLKIRSTKLEDSAMYFCASSVSSGRYQETQYFGPGTRLLVL.

This chain joins TRBV15 and TRBJ1-2, with 10 bases that match TRBD1. Germline V lookup: CDR1 LNHNV, CDR2 YYDKDF (reference sequence). Trimming took 1 base from V and 5 from J; bases not matched to a gene: 4. The CDR3 length is 15 residues. CDR3 residues: CATSRGVGQGYGYTF. The CDR3 bases are TGTGCCACCAGCAGAGGAGTGGGACAGGGGTATGGCTACACCTTC.

The chain links TRBV19 to TRBJ2-1; D possibly corresponds to TRBD1 (6 bases). Germline V gene lookup returns CDR1 LNHDA and CDR2 SQIVND (reference sequence). Trimming took 7 bases from V and 7 from J, leaving 11 bases between them. The CDR3 is made up of 12 amino acids. The CDR3 is CASIGDKNEQFF. The DNA for the CDR3 is TGTGCCAGTATCGGGGACAAGAATGAGCAGTTCTTC.

This rearrangement joins TRBV4-3 to TRBJ1-3; D is unresolved. Germline V gene lookup returns CDR1 LGHNA and CDR2 YSLEER. With 0 bases removed from V and 3 bases from J, the gap between germline ends came to 12 bases. The CDR3 contains 16 residues. In nucleotides, the CDR3 is TGCGCCAGCAGCCAAGATCGGTTACGGGTTGGAAACACCATATATTTT. This gives the protein CASSQDRLRVGNTIYF.

This sequence joins TRBV14 and TRBJ2-3; the D gene is possibly TRBD2 (6 bases). Germline values: CDR1 SGHDN, CDR2 FVKESK. Trimming left V 1 base short and J 0 bases short, with 14 bases between. This CDR3 contains 17 residues. CDR3 protein: CASSQARGSPSTDTQYF. Here the CDR3 DNA reads TGTGCCAGCAGCCAAGCTCGGGGGAGCCCCAGCACAGATACGCAGTATTTT. The whole variable domain, filled in from reference TRBV14 and TRBJ2-3, reads EAGVTQFPSHSVIEKGQTVTLRCDPISGHDNLYWYRRVMGKEIKFLLHFVKESKQDESGMPNNRFLAERTGGTYSTLKVQPAELEDSGVYFCASSQARGSPSTDTQYFGPGTRLTVL.

This rearrangement joins TRBV11-2 to TRBJ2-5; 7 positions match TRBD1. The junction had 11 bases not matched to a gene; V was cut back by 5 bases and J by 5 bases. The CDR3 length is 15 residues. Per germline, CDR1 SGHAT and CDR2 FQNNGV. CDR3: CASSPQTGIMETQYF. For the CDR3, the DNA is TGTGCCAGCAGCCCACAGACAGGGATCATGGAGACCCAGTACTTC.

The genes are TRBV9 and TRBJ2-5; 14 bases agree with TRBD2. The CDR3 has 16 amino acids. CDR1 SGDLS and CDR2 YYNGEE come from the germline V gene. V lost 0 bases, J lost 5 bases, and 3 bases stayed unmatched. The CDR3 is CASSVAWTSGGETQYF. For the CDR3, the DNA is TGTGCCAGCAGCGTAGCGTGGACTAGCGGGGGGGAGACCCAGTACTTC.

The chain employs TRBV11-2 and TRBJ2-7; perhaps TRBD2 as D (5 bases). V shed 5 bases and J shed 1 base, with 12 bases lying between them. This CDR3 comprises 14 residues. Per the germline V gene, CDR1 is SGHAT and CDR2 is FQNNGV. CDR3 bases: TGTGCCAGCAGCCGGCAGAGGGATTCCTACGAGCAGTACTTC. Translating it yields CASSRQRDSYEQYF.

This clone has more than one count but fewer than ten. The V and J genes are TRBV7-2 and TRBJ1-1; tentative D call: TRBD1 (5 bases). The V gene's germline CDR1 is SGHTA and CDR2 FQGNSA. The CDR3 contains 13 residues. Deletions cut 5 bases from V and 11 bases from J, with 18 bases between. The CDR3 DNA follows: TGTGCCAGCAGCATAAGACGGGACGCGGGGGCTTTCTTT. Its protein product is CASSIRRDAGAFF.

The rearrangement uses TRBV5-4 and TRBJ2-5; possibly TRBD2 for D (6 bases). The CDR3 is made up of 15 amino acids. V lost 1 base, J lost 2 bases, and 12 bases lay in between. CDR1 is SGHNT and CDR2 is YYREEE in the germline V gene (reference sequence). The CDR3 nucleotides read TGTGCCAGCAGCTTGAAGTTCGGGAGACAAGAGACCCAGTACTTC. It translates to CASSLKFGRQETQYF. The complete variable domain, with remaining parts taken from reference TRBV5-4 and TRBJ2-5, reads ETGVTQSPTHLIKTRGQQVTLRCSSQSGHNTVSWYQQALGQGPQFIFQYYREEENGRGNFPPRFSGLQFPNYSSELNVNALELDDSALYLCASSLKFGRQETQYFGPGTRLLVL.

The rearrangement links TRBV30 to TRBJ2-2; possibly TRBD2 for D (6 bases). This CDR3 has 13 residues. Germline V CDR1 and CDR2: GTSNPN, SVGIG (reference sequence). Trimming left V 5 bases short and J 7 bases short, with 14 bases between. This CDR3 is CAWALSGLGELFF. The CDR3 DNA sequence: TGTGCCTGGGCACTTAGCGGTCTCGGGGAGCTGTTTTTT.

This chain links TRBV29-1 with TRBJ2-1; D is unclear. Trimming took 6 bases from V and 4 from J, leaving 22 bases between them. Germline loops: CDR1 SQVTM, CDR2 ANQGSEA. The CDR3 totals 16 residues. Here the CDR3 DNA reads TGCAGCGTCGCGGAGTCCCCTACAATGTGGTACAATGAGCAGTTCTTC. Protein product: CSVAESPTMWYNEQFF.

V gene TRBV7-3 combines with J gene TRBJ1-2, with 8 bases fitting TRBD1. CDR3 length equals 14 residues. Looked up from germline, CDR1 is SGHTA and CDR2 is FQGTGA. Trimming at V came to 0 bases and at J to 6 bases, leaving 3 bases not matched to a gene. CDR3 nucleotides: TGTGCCAGCAGCTTAACTTTACAGGGGGATGGCTACACCTTC. It codes for CASSLTLQGDGYTF.

This clone was counted once. The rearrangement links TRBV29-1 to TRBJ1-1; weak D call: TRBD1 (6 bases). The germline CDR1 and CDR2 sequences are SQVTM and ANQGSEA. Trimming removed 7 bases from V and 0 bases from J, with 12 bases in between. This CDR3 has 13 residues. The CDR3 DNA is TGCAGCGGCGGGGGCAGAATGAACACTGAAGCTTTCTTT. It codes for CSGGGRMNTEAFF.

The rearrangement uses TRBV9 and TRBJ2-3; weak D call: TRBD1 (6 bases). V was pared by 4 bases and J by 3 bases, with 9 bases between. Germline V lookup: CDR1 SGDLS, CDR2 YYNGEE. This CDR3 spans 13 amino acids. The CDR3 protein is CASSPRGTDTQYF. The CDR3 DNA follows: TGTGCCAGCAGCCCCAGGGGTACAGATACGCAGTATTTT.

The V gene is TRBV5-4, the J gene TRBJ2-3; D uncertain. CDR1 SGHNT and CDR2 YYREEE come from the germline V gene (reference sequence). The CDR3 is 16 residues long. Trimming cost V 5 bases and J 0 bases, with 16 bases left between them. DNA of the CDR3: TGTGCCAGCAGGATGAACTCTCAATCTAGCACAGATACGCAGTATTTT. It codes for CASRMNSQSSTDTQYF.

This chain connects TRBV6-5 to TRBJ1-1; D gene unclear. V lost 0 bases to trimming and J lost 7 bases, with 15 bases between them. The CDR3 sequence is 15 residues long. Germline V gene lookup returns CDR1 MNHEY and CDR2 SVGAGI. CDR3: CASSYSIFSGVEAFF. CDR3 nucleotides: TGTGCCAGCAGTTACTCAATCTTTAGCGGGGTTGAAGCTTTCTTT.

This chain uses TRBV6-5 with TRBJ2-2; D might be TRBD2 (6 bases). This CDR3 contains 15 residues. The germline V gene has CDR1 MNHEY and CDR2 SVGAGI. Trimming removed 2 bases at V and 4 bases at J, with 11 bases between. The CDR3 DNA is TGTGCCAGCAGTTACCGGGCGGGGCCCACCGGGGAGCTGTTTTTT. Its translation is CASSYRAGPTGELFF.

The genes are TRBV6-4 and TRBJ2-1; 12 bases map to TRBD2. The CDR3 spans 16 residues. With 6 bases clipped from V and 9 bases from J, the junction kept 12 bases outside the gene matches. The germline V gene encodes CDR1 MRHNA and CDR2 SNTAGT. CDR3 amino acids: CASSASLAGGEVEQFF. For the CDR3, the DNA is TGTGCCAGCAGCGCCTCCCTAGCGGGGGGGGAAGTTGAGCAGTTCTTC.

The chain is built from TRBV6-1 and TRBJ2-7, with D possibly being TRBD2 (5 bases). There are 13 residues in the CDR3. The germline V and J ends were trimmed by 3 bases and 2 bases, with 8 bases remaining between them. CDR1 and CDR2 from the germline V gene are MNHNS and SASEGT. As DNA, the CDR3 is TGTGCCAGCAGTGAGAGGGATGCCTACGAGCAGTACTTC. Translating it yields CASSERDAYEQYF.

The chain joins TRBV24-1 to TRBJ2-5, with 7 positions matching TRBD2. Germline V gives CDR1 KGHDR, CDR2 SFDVKD. There are 13 residues in the CDR3. V shed 5 bases, J shed 4 bases, and the junction held 3 bases outside the gene matches. The CDR3 here is CATSAGGRETQYF. The CDR3 DNA reads TGTGCCACCAGTGCCGGGGGGAGAGAGACCCAGTACTTC.

V is TRBV20-1 and J is TRBJ1-2, with D tentatively TRBD1 (5 bases). Germline lookup yields CDR1 DFQATT and CDR2 SNEGSKA (reference sequence). There are 11 residues in the CDR3. CDR3 region: CSALGGFGYTF. The CDR3 DNA is TGCAGCGCACTCGGGGGATTCGGCTACACCTTC.

This chain joins TRBV10-3 and TRBJ1-1; D unclear. V lost 7 bases and J 9 bases, leaving 24 bases between the germline ends. Germline V gene lookup returns CDR1 ENHRY and CDR2 SYGVKD. The CDR3 is made up of 15 amino acids. CDR3 bases: TGTGCCATCAATTGGGAGTTGTCACCCGGCACCCAAGCTTTCTTT. Amino acid sequence: CAINWELSPGTQAFF.

This chain links TRBV6-5 with TRBJ2-7; possibly TRBD2 for D (5 bases). There are 15 residues in the CDR3. Trimming pared 6 bases from V and 3 bases from J, leaving 18 bases between. The germline V gene has CDR1 MNHEY and CDR2 SVGAGI. CDR3 amino acids: CASRTYEGGYYEQYF. The CDR3 DNA is TGTGCCAGCAGGACTTATGAGGGTGGGTACTACGAGCAGTACTTC.

The chain uses TRBV6-5 and TRBJ2-1, with 8 bases identical to TRBD1. The V segment lost 6 bases and the J segment 3 bases; nucleotides outside the gene matches: 7. Germline V lookup: CDR1 MNHEY, CDR2 SVGAGI. The CDR3 loop spans 15 amino acids. CDR3 nucleotide sequence: TGTGCCAGCAGCGCGGACAGGGCTTACTACAATGAGCAGTTCTTC. Its protein product is CASSADRAYYNEQFF.

This rearrangement joins TRBV4-2 to TRBJ1-1, with TRBD1 identical over 9 bases. Germline CDR1 LGHNA, CDR2 YNFKEQ. The V gene end was trimmed by 1 base and the J gene end by 5 bases; junction bases not matched to a gene: 8. The CDR3 extends over 16 amino acids. This CDR3 is CASSQARQGDLTEAFF. The CDR3 DNA reads TGTGCCAGCAGCCAAGCCCGACAGGGGGATTTAACTGAAGCTTTCTTT.